This TCR beta chain was recorded in a study of cytomegalovirus exposure and HLA in healthy donors. Study in general: In a later analysis, the 130 or so validation repertoires were reported to have used the same platform as the roughly 600 first-cohort repertoires.

Trimming left V 0 bases short and J 7 bases short, with 16 bases between. The CDR3 extends over 15 amino acids. The germline V gene has CDR1 MNHNS and CDR2 SASEGT. Comment on this clone: The antigen is unknown.

Produced via immunoSEQ multiplex PCR; TCRdb's table is partial and in-frame only. The table includes nearly 200,000 clones, roughly 88% detected once. Study findings and constraints: There were some public TCRs occurring in many donors, but most TCR sequences were rare. The authors confirmed in vitro that a few CMV-associated chains were specific for CMV antigens.

The roughly 120-subject validation cohort, separate from the roughly 670-subject first cohort, included the donors. The clonotype was recovered from a woman aged 25 to 39 in good health and CMV-seropositive. Sequencing input: PBMCs. The chain carries TRBV6-1 and TRBJ2-7, with no clear D. Written as DNA, the CDR3 is TGTGCCAGCAGTGAAGCGGCTTTCAGGATACGGGAGCAGTACTTC. It specifies CASSEAAFRIREQYF.